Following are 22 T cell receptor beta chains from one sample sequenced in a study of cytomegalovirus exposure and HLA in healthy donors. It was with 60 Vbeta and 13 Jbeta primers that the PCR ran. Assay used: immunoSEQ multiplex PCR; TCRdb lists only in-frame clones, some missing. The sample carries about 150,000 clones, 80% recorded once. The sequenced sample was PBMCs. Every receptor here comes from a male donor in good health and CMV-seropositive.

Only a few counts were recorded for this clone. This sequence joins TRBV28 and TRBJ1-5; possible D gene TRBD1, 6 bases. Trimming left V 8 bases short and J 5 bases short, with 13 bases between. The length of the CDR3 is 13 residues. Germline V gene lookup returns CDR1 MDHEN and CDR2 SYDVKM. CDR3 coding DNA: TGTGCCAGCGGAAACAGGGTAGATCAGCCCCAGCATTTT. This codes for CASGNRVDQPQHF.

CDR3 DNA sequence: TGTGCCAGCAGTTTAGCCAGGGAGGTCACTGAAGCTTTCTTT. Its translation is CASSLAREVTEAFF. The J gene is TRBJ1-1, the V gene TRBV27; D might be TRBD1 (5 bases). The length of the CDR3 is 14 residues. Germline CDR1 and CDR2: MNHEY and SMNVEV (reference sequence). V lost 2 bases and J lost 4, with 11 bases in between.

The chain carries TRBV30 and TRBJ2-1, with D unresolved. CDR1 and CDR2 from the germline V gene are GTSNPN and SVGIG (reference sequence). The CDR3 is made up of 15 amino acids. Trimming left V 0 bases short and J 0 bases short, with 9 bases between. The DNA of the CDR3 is TGTGCCTGGAGTGTACCAGGCAGCTCCTACAATGAGCAGTTCTTC. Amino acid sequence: CAWSVPGSSYNEQFF.

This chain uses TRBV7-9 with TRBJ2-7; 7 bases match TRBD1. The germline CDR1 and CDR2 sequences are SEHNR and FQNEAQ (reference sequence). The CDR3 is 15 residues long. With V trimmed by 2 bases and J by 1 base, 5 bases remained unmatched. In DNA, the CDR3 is TGTGCCAGCAGCTTATCGCAGGGGGAGTCCTACGAGCAGTACTTC. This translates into CASSLSQGESYEQYF.

The CDR3 DNA follows: TGTGCCAGCAGTTTGGCAGGGGGAAACACTGAAGCTTTCTTT. Translation: CASSLAGGNTEAFF. The gene calls are TRBV6-6 and TRBJ1-1; 7 nucleotides align to TRBD1. The CDR3 extends over 14 amino acids. The J segment lost 2 bases and the V segment lost 4 bases, leaving 4 bases of the junction unmatched. Per germline, CDR1 MNHNY and CDR2 SVGAGI (reference sequence).

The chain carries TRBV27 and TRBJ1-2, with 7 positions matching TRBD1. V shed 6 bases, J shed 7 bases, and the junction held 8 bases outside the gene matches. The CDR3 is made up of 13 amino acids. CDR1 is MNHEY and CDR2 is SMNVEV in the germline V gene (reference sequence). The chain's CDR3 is CASSKKTGIGYTF. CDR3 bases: TGTGCCAGCAGCAAAAAGACAGGGATTGGCTACACCTTC.

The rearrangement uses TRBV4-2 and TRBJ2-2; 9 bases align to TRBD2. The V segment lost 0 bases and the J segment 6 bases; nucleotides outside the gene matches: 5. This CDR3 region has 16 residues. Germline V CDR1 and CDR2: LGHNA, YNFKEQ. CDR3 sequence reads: CASSQEGSGRSGELFF. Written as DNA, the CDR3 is TGTGCCAGCAGCCAAGAGGGTAGCGGGAGATCCGGGGAGCTGTTTTTT.

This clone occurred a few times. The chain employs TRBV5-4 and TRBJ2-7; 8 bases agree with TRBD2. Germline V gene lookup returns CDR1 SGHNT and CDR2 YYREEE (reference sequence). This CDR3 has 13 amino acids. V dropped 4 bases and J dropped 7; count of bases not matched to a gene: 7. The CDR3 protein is CASSPGGGREQYF. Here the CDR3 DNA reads TGTGCCAGCAGCCCGGGGGGGGGAAGGGAGCAGTACTTC.

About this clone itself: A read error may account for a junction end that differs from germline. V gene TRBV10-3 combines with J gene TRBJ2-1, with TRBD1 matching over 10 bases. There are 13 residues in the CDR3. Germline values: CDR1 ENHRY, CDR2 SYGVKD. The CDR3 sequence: CALRQGAAWEQFF. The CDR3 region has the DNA TGTGCCCTCAGACAGGGGGCGGCTTGGGAGCAGTTCTTC.

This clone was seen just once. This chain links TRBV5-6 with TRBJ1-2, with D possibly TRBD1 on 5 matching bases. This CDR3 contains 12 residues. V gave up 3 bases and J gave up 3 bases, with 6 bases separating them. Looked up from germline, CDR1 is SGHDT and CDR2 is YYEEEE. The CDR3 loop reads CASSSRDYGYTF. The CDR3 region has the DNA TGTGCCAGCAGCTCCAGGGACTATGGCTACACCTTC.

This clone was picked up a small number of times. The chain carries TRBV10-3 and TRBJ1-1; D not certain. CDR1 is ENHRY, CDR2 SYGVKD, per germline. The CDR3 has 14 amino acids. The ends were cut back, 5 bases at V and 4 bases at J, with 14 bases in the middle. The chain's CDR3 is CAISMRVEATEAFF. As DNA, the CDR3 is TGTGCCATCAGTATGAGAGTTGAGGCCACTGAAGCTTTCTTT.

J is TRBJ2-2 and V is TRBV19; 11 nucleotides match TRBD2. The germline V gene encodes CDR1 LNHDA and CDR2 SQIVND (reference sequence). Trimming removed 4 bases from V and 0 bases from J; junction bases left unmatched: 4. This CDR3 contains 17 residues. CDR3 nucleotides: TGTGCCAGTAGTAAGGGGACTAGCGGAGCGAACACCGGGGAGCTGTTTTTT. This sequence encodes CASSKGTSGANTGELFF.

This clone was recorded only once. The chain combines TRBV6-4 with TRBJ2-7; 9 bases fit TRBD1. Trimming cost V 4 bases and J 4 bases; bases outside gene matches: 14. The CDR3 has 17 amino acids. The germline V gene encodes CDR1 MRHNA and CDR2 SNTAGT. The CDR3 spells CASSAPLGQGKTYEQYF. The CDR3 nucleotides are TGTGCCAGCAGTGCGCCATTGGGACAGGGTAAAACTTACGAGCAGTACTTC.

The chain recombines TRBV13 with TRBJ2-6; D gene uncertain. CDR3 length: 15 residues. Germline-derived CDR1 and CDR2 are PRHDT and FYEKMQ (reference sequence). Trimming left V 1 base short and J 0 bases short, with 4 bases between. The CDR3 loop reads CASSLDGSGANVLTF. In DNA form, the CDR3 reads TGTGCCAGCAGCTTAGACGGCTCTGGGGCCAACGTCCTGACTTTC.

CDR3 bases: TGTGCCAGTAGTATGGGAGTTTCATCTGGAAACACCATATATTTT. Translated, it gives CASSMGVSSGNTIYF. The chain employs TRBV19 and TRBJ1-3; D unclear. CDR3 length: 15 amino acids. Trimming cost V 3 bases and J 1 base, with 10 bases left between them. Germline V gene data show CDR1 as LNHDA and CDR2 as SQIVND (reference sequence).

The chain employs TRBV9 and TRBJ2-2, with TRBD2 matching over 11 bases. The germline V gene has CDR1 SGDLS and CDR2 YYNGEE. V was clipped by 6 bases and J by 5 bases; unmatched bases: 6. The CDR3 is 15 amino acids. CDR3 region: CASTLTSGKTGELFF. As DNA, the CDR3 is TGTGCCAGCACCTTGACTAGCGGGAAAACCGGGGAGCTGTTTTTT.

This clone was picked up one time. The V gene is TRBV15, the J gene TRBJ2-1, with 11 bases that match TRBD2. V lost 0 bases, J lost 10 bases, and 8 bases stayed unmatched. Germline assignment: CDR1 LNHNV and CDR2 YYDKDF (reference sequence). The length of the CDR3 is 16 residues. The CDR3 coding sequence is TGTGCCACCAGCAGAGAATACTGGCTAGCGGGAGGAGAGCAGTTCTTC. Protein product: CATSREYWLAGGEQFF.

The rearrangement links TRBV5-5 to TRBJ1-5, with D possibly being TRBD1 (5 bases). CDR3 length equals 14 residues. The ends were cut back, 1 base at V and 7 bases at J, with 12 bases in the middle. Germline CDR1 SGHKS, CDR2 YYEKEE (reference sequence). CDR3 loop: CASSLKQGRQPQHF. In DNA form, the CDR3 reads TGTGCCAGCAGCTTGAAGCAGGGTAGGCAGCCCCAGCATTTT. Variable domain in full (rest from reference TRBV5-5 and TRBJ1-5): DAGVTQSPTHLIKTRGQQVTLRCSPISGHKSVSWYQQVLGQGPQFIFQYYEKEERGRGNFPDRFSARQFPNYSSELNVNALLLGDSALYLCASSLKQGRQPQHFGDGTRLSIL.

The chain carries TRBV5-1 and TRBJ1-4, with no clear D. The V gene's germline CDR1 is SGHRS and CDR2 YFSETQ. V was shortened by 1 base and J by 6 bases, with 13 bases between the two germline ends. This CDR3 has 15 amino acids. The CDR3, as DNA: TGCGCCAGCAGCTTGTTGGTGGGGAGGGATGAAAAACTGTTTTTT. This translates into CASSLLVGRDEKLFF.

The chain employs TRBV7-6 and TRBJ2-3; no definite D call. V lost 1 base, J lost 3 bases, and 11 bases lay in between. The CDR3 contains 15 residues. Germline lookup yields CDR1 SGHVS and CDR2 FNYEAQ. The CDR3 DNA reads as TGTGCCAGCAGCTTAGGGTACAGTGGGACAGATACGCAGTATTTT. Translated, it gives CASSLGYSGTDTQYF.

CDR3 residues: CASGRSREEKLFF. The CDR3 coding sequence is TGTGCCAGTGGACGGTCTAGGGAGGAAAAACTGTTTTTT. The V call is TRBV9, the J call TRBJ1-4; D unresolved. In germline, CDR1 is SGDLS, CDR2 YYNGEE. The CDR3 loop spans 13 amino acids. The V and J ends lost 8 bases and 8 bases respectively, with 16 bases between them. The variable domain in full, with the rest retrieved from reference TRBV9 and TRBJ1-4, is DSGVTQTPKHLITATGQRVTLRCSPRSGDLSVYWYQQSLDQGLQFLIQYYNGEERAKGNILERFSAQQFPDLHSELNLSSLELGDSALYFCASGRSREEKLFFGSGTQLSVL.

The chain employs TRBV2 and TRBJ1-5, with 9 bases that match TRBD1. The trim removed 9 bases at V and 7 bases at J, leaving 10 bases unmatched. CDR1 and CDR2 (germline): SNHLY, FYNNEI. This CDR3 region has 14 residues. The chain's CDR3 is CASTYTGGRQPQHF. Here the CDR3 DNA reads TGTGCCAGTACGTATACAGGGGGCAGACAGCCCCAGCATTTT.